These 26 T cell receptor beta chains originate from one sample sequenced in a study of monozygotic twins with inflammatory bowel disease. TCRdb reprocessed the 5' RACE reads and reports one entry per CDR3 protein, with no DNA. The sample has about 300,000 distinct CDR3 sequences. Sequencing was done on a sample of blood. The receptor set was obtained from a human donor with ulcerative colitis or Crohn's disease, or a healthy co-twin of an affected twin (not recorded which).

V gene TRBV10-3 combines with J gene TRBJ1-1; TCRdb names TRBD1, which stays unverified in the absence of DNA. The CDR3 has 14 amino acids. In germline, CDR1 is ENHRY, CDR2 SYGVKD. This chain's CDR3 is CAISIGQINTEAFF.

The rearrangement joins TRBV29-1 to TRBJ1-2. The germline CDR1 and CDR2 sequences are SQVTM and ANQGSEA. The CDR3 totals 13 residues. The CDR3 spells CSVGGGQGYGYTF. Full variable domain (missing parts from reference TRBV29-1 and TRBJ1-2): SAVISQKPSRDICQRGTSLTIQCQVDSQVTMMFWYRQQPGQSLTLIATANQGSEATYESGFVIDKFPISRPNLTFSTLTVSNMSPEDSSIYLCSVGGGQGYGYTFGSGTRLTVV.

CDR3 residues: CSARIALNNEQFF. The J gene is TRBJ2-1, the V gene TRBV20-1; the D call of TRBD2 rests on TCRdb alone, since no DNA is present to check it. This CDR3 spans 13 amino acids. Germline V CDR1 and CDR2: DFQATT, SNEGSKA (reference sequence).

The chain joins TRBV4-1 to TRBJ2-1. CDR1 MGHRA and CDR2 YSYEKL come from the germline V gene. CDR3 length: 14 amino acids. The CDR3 reads CASSQGFTDNEQFF.

This chain uses TRBV10-2 with TRBJ2-4. The CDR3 contains 13 residues. Looked up from germline, CDR1 is WSHSY and CDR2 is SAAADI. The CDR3 is CASSESMVNIQYF.

The chain combines TRBV6-5 with TRBJ1-1. The CDR3 spans 16 residues. Germline CDR1 reads MNHEY; CDR2 reads SVGAGI. The chain's CDR3 is CASSYEEGRHNTEAFF.

The V call is TRBV12-3 or TRBV12-4, the J call TRBJ2-6; absent DNA, TCRdb's TRBD1 call cannot be checked. This CDR3 is built from 15 residues. The CDR3 region is CASSSTGSGANVLTF.

The chain is built from TRBV6-2 or TRBV6-3 and TRBJ2-1; TCRdb's D call, TRBD2, is unchecked because there is no DNA. The CDR3 length is 20 residues. CDR1 and CDR2 (germline): MNHEY, SVGEGT. The CDR3: CASSRMRTSGTYSSYNEQFF.

The chain's CDR3 is CSEGSRGDTQYF. The chain links TRBV20-1 to TRBJ2-3; TCRdb's D call, TRBD1, is unchecked because there is no DNA. Germline loops: CDR1 DFQATT, CDR2 SNEGSKA (reference sequence). The CDR3 is 12 amino acids.

Here the CDR3 reads CASSLRGDYGYTF. The chain joins TRBV5-1 to TRBJ1-2; the D call of TRBD1 rests on TCRdb alone, since no DNA is present to check it. The germline V gene encodes CDR1 SGHRS and CDR2 YFSETQ. The CDR3 spans 13 residues.

The CDR3 here is CASSPNSGVAYNEQFF. The chain combines TRBV5-1 with TRBJ2-1; lacking DNA, the TRBD2 call made by TCRdb goes unchecked. CDR1 SGHRS and CDR2 YFSETQ come from the germline V gene. CDR3 length: 16 amino acids.

The chain recombines TRBV24-1 with TRBJ2-1; TCRdb reports TRBD1, a call that lacks DNA to check it against. From germline, CDR1 is KGHDR and CDR2 SFDVKD. This CDR3 spans 17 amino acids. The CDR3 loop reads CATSDLPQGSTYNEQFF.

V and J are TRBV11-2 and TRBJ2-7; as DNA is missing, the TRBD2 call by TCRdb cannot be tested. The CDR3 is made up of 15 amino acids. Germline CDR1 is SGHAT and CDR2 is FQNNGV. The CDR3 sequence: CASRLAGALGSEQYF.

V and J are TRBV20-1 and TRBJ1-5; there is no DNA to check the TCRdb D call of TRBD1. Germline CDR1 and CDR2: DFQATT and SNEGSKA (reference sequence). This CDR3 has 16 amino acids. CDR3 region: CSARVGTGGINQPQHF.

The chain couples TRBV13 to TRBJ2-2; TCRdb proposes TRBD1, but this gene call is untestable without DNA. The germline CDR1 and CDR2 sequences are PRHDT and FYEKMQ (reference sequence). This CDR3 comprises 16 residues. The CDR3 loop reads CASSSSGTGRSGELFF.

This chain joins TRBV7-2 and TRBJ2-2; TCRdb's D call, TRBD2, is unchecked because there is no DNA. The CDR3 extends over 16 amino acids. Germline V gives CDR1 SGHTA, CDR2 FQGNSA. CDR3 sequence: CASSLPSGGSSGELFF.

The CDR3 protein is CASSTPNTGELFF. The chain couples TRBV6-1 to TRBJ2-2. The CDR3 has 13 amino acids. Per germline, CDR1 MNHNS and CDR2 SASEGT.

The rearrangement joins TRBV6-5 to TRBJ2-3. The germline V gene has CDR1 MNHEY and CDR2 SVGAGI. The CDR3 sequence is 15 residues long. This CDR3 is CASSYSDLGTDTQYF.

V usage is TRBV12-3 or TRBV12-4 and J usage is TRBJ2-7. The CDR3 runs to 13 residues. CDR3 sequence: CASSIRMAYEQYF.

This chain connects TRBV10-1 to TRBJ1-4; with no DNA, the TCRdb D assignment of TRBD1 cannot be verified. Germline V lookup: CDR1 WNHNN, CDR2 SYGVQD (reference sequence). The length of the CDR3 is 15 residues. CDR3 loop: CASSESSQGEEKLFF.

V and J are TRBV6-5 and TRBJ2-2. This CDR3 is 11 amino acids long. In germline, CDR1 is MNHEY, CDR2 SVGAGI. CDR3 sequence: CASSWRQELFF.

This chain links TRBV7-3 with TRBJ2-3; the TCRdb D gene call, TRBD1, has no DNA to confirm it. Germline CDR1 and CDR2: SGHTA and FQGTGA. The CDR3 has 14 amino acids. The chain's CDR3 is CASSLGAESDTQYF.

The chain joins TRBV28 to TRBJ1-2. The V gene's germline CDR1 is MDHEN and CDR2 SYDVKM. The CDR3 totals 13 residues. Here the CDR3 reads CAAHDLRRYGYTF.

The chain recombines TRBV7-9 with TRBJ2-1; with no DNA, the TCRdb D assignment of TRBD2 cannot be verified. In germline, CDR1 is SEHNR, CDR2 FQNEAQ (reference sequence). This CDR3 comprises 15 residues. CDR3 amino acids: CASSAGRSSYNEQFF.

The chain carries TRBV6-5 and TRBJ1-1. The V gene's germline CDR1 is MNHEY and CDR2 SVGAGI. This CDR3 is built from 16 residues. The CDR3 protein is CASSYSSHGMGTEAFF.

The chain has TRBV12-3 or TRBV12-4 and TRBJ2-5. CDR3 size: 13 residues. CDR3 residues: CASSLGSVETQYF.